The present T cell receptor (beta chain) was sequenced within a study of T cells in Graves' hyperthyroidism and ophthalmopathy. RNA transcripts gave rise to amplified TCR beta CDR3 regions. HTBI primers drove first-round RT-PCR of the TCR CDR3. TCRdb fed the multiplex PCR reads into MiXCR, producing one record per CDR3 protein. Among about 560,000 distinct CDR3 sequences listed, around 16% were seen once. The CDR3 is 15 residues long. Germline CDR1 and CDR2: LNHDA and SQIVND (reference sequence). V lost 4 bases and J 0 bases, leaving 12 bases between the germline ends. The sample holds a few counts of this clonotype.

The gene calls are TRBV19 and TRBJ1-1; D might be TRBD1 (5 bases). The sequenced material came from blood. The receptor was derived from a woman between 25 and 40 years old with Graves' hyperthyroidism. The CDR3 region has the DNA TGTGCCAGTAGTAGGGACGGCACCATGAACACTGAAGCTTTCTTT. Residues: CASSRDGTMNTEAFF.